Listed below are T cell receptor beta chains from one sample, sequenced in a study of blood T cell repertoires in COVID-19. Using immunoSEQ multiplex PCR, the repertoire was profiled, and TCRdb retains in-frame clones only, with some absent. This sample has approximately 340,000 clones, with about 86% found just once. Sequencing input: peripheral blood. These TCRs come from a man aged 25 to 40 with active or convalescent COVID-19. CDR3s leave out the opening cysteine and the closing phenylalanine or tryptophan. The D gene is left open where the match is weak.

v_call: TRBV7-2
d_call: TRBD1
j_call: TRBJ1-1
cdr3_aa: ASSPAAGDRGQAF

v_call: TRBV6-5
d_call: NA
j_call: TRBJ2-5
cdr3_aa: ASRSGILQETQY

v_call: TRBV11-3
d_call: NA
j_call: TRBJ2-2
cdr3_aa: ASSLAFLRDRGTGELF

v_call: TRBV24-1
d_call: NA
j_call: TRBJ2-5
cdr3_aa: ATSDLRRGETQY

v_call: TRBV5-6
d_call: NA
j_call: TRBJ1-2
cdr3_aa: ASTRVSNYGYT

v_call: TRBV7-8
d_call: NA
j_call: TRBJ1-4
cdr3_aa: ASQRWNEKLF

v_call: TRBV6-2/TRBV6-3
d_call: TRBD1
j_call: TRBJ2-7
cdr3_aa: ASSDDRDSYEQY

v_call: TRBV19
d_call: TRBD1
j_call: TRBJ2-2
cdr3_aa: AVGDRLFTGELF

v_call: TRBV5-6
d_call: NA
j_call: TRBJ2-3
cdr3_aa: ASSLRIQADTQY

v_call: TRBV10-3
d_call: TRBD2
j_call: TRBJ2-7
cdr3_aa: AISTQRGGYYEQY

v_call: TRBV6-2/TRBV6-3
d_call: NA
j_call: TRBJ1-1
cdr3_aa: ASSPPPGRVRTEAF

v_call: TRBV4-1
d_call: NA
j_call: TRBJ1-4
cdr3_aa: ASSQGALRTHYNEKLF

v_call: TRBV3-1/TRBV3-2
d_call: NA
j_call: TRBJ2-7
cdr3_aa: ASSQHGGEIEPYEQY

v_call: TRBV27
d_call: TRBD2
j_call: TRBJ2-7
cdr3_aa: ASSGTSGITYEQY

v_call: TRBV6-6
d_call: TRBD1
j_call: TRBJ1-1
cdr3_aa: ASRETHRGHGTEAF

v_call: TRBV19
d_call: NA
j_call: TRBJ1-1
cdr3_aa: ASSMLGGPNTEAF

v_call: TRBV27
d_call: NA
j_call: TRBJ2-7
cdr3_aa: ASSQWRAGAHSYEQY

v_call: TRBV28
d_call: NA
j_call: TRBJ2-7
cdr3_aa: ASSLYYEQY

v_call: TRBV3-1/TRBV3-2
d_call: NA
j_call: TRBJ1-2
cdr3_aa: ASSQGAGYT

v_call: TRBV2
d_call: TRBD1
j_call: TRBJ1-1
cdr3_aa: ASRMTGGLGAF

v_call: TRBV7-3
d_call: NA
j_call: TRBJ1-4
cdr3_aa: ASSELGGTNEKLF

v_call: TRBV5-1
d_call: NA
j_call: TRBJ2-2
cdr3_aa: ASSEQGSIGGELF

v_call: TRBV4-1
d_call: TRBD2
j_call: TRBJ2-1
cdr3_aa: ASSQVGGLATEQF

v_call: TRBV21-1
d_call: NA
j_call: TRBJ1-6
cdr3_aa: ASSSRRQGYSPLH